Below, 25 T cell receptor beta chains from the same sample are listed, as sequenced in a study of PD-1 blockade in classical Hodgkin lymphoma. There was relapse after autologous stem cell transplantation in every patient, and there was variation in brentuximab vedotin exposure. The assay was immunoSEQ multiplex PCR, and TCRdb's table has in-frame clones only and misses some. The sample holds over 20,000 clones, 86% seen once. Here the sequenced sample was peripheral blood mononuclear cells (PBMCs), taken at baseline. Receptor source: a human donor with classical Hodgkin lymphoma.

This sequence joins TRBV20-1 and TRBJ2-7; TRBD1 aligns across 8 bases. The CDR3 totals 11 residues. Germline V gene data show CDR1 as DFQATT and CDR2 as SNEGSKA (reference sequence). The ends lost 4 bases at V and 5 bases at J; junction bases unmatched: 1. CDR3 in amino acids: CSATGGNEQYF. CDR3 DNA sequence: TGCAGTGCTACAGGGGGCAACGAGCAGTACTTC.

The chain couples TRBV18 to TRBJ2-7; D not certain. CDR3 length: 13 amino acids. Germline V gene data show CDR1 as KGHSH and CDR2 as LQKENI. V lost 2 bases, J lost 0 bases, and 5 bases lay in between. This CDR3 reads CASSPEVSYEQYF. DNA of the CDR3: TGTGCCAGCTCACCAGAGGTCTCCTACGAGCAGTACTTC.

This clone was seen only a few times. The chain recombines TRBV7-9 with TRBJ1-2; the D is unclear. Trimming pared 1 base from V and 7 bases from J, leaving 7 bases between. The CDR3 has 12 residues. From germline, CDR1 is SEHNR and CDR2 FQNEAQ (reference sequence). The CDR3 DNA follows: TGTGCCAGCAGCTTAGGAGGGCTTGGCTACACCTTC. It is translated as CASSLGGLGYTF.

The chain employs TRBV4-2 and TRBJ1-3; D is possibly TRBD1 (5 bases). Germline V CDR1 and CDR2: LGHNA, YNFKEQ. The CDR3 totals 19 residues. Trimming took 1 base from V and 0 from J, leaving 19 bases between them. The DNA of the CDR3 is TGTGCCAGCAGCCAAGCCGAGGGGTTGAGTTTTAGCTCTGGAAACACCATATATTTT. This encodes CASSQAEGLSFSSGNTIYF.

V and J are TRBV18 and TRBJ1-6; the D gene is possibly TRBD1 (6 bases). The CDR3 runs 16 residues. The germline CDR1 and CDR2 sequences are KGHSH and LQKENI. V shed 6 bases and J shed 5 bases, with 17 bases lying between them. CDR3 protein: CASSLRRDKDNSPLHF. CDR3 nucleotides: TGTGCCAGCTCCTTACGCCGGGACAAAGATAATTCACCCCTCCACTTT. Full variable domain (outside the CDR3, taken from reference TRBV18 and TRBJ1-6): NAGVMQNPRHLVRRRGQEARLRCSPMKGHSHVYWYRQLPEEGLKFMVYLQKENIIDESGMPKERFSAEFPKEGPSILRIQQVVRGDSAAYFCASSLRRDKDNSPLHFGNGTRLTVT.

The chain carries TRBV23-1 and TRBJ1-6, with D maybe TRBD1 (5 bases). TRBV23-1 is flagged as an ORF with uncertain function. V dropped 1 base and J dropped 7 bases, with 14 bases sitting between them. This CDR3 comprises 16 residues. CDR3 region: CASSQFRGGLNSPLHF. The CDR3 DNA follows: TGCGCCAGCAGTCAATTCCGTGGGGGGTTAAATTCACCCCTCCACTTT.

The V and J genes are TRBV5-1 and TRBJ1-2; possible D gene TRBD1, 6 bases. The CDR3 has 15 amino acids. The germline V gene encodes CDR1 SGHRS and CDR2 YFSETQ. Between the trimmed V and J ends, which lost 0 bases and 6 bases, there was a span of 15 bases. The CDR3 reads CASSLDLSGVDGYTF. CDR3 DNA sequence: TGCGCCAGCAGCTTGGACCTGTCAGGGGTGGATGGCTACACCTTC.

The rearrangement links TRBV7-3 to TRBJ1-2; 9 bases match TRBD1. From germline, CDR1 is SGHTA and CDR2 FQGTGA. CDR3 length: 14 residues. Trimming cost V 5 bases and J 7 bases; bases outside gene matches: 8. The CDR3 is CASSPQGQGSGYTF. DNA of the CDR3: TGTGCCAGCAGCCCGCAGGGACAGGGAAGTGGCTACACCTTC.

The V gene is TRBV6-1, the J gene TRBJ1-5; D is possibly TRBD1 (5 bases). Germline V gives CDR1 MNHNS, CDR2 SASEGT. This CDR3 comprises 14 residues. Trimming cost V 4 bases and J 4 bases, with 11 bases left between them. DNA of the CDR3: TGTGCCAGCAGTGCGGGGGTAGGTAATCAGCCCCAGCATTTT. Translating gives CASSAGVGNQPQHF.

This clone was detected only a few times. This chain connects TRBV7-3 to TRBJ2-1; TRBD2 aligns across 9 bases. The CDR3 spans 16 residues. V was clipped by 5 bases and J by 4 bases; unmatched bases: 9. The germline V gene encodes CDR1 SGHTA and CDR2 FQGTGA. Here the CDR3 DNA reads TGTGCCAGCAGCCGAACCTCTAGCGGGGCTTACAATGAGCAGTTCTTC. Translation gives CASSRTSSGAYNEQFF.

V and J are TRBV4-3 and TRBJ2-5; D may be TRBD1 or TRBD2 (5 bases each). V shed 0 bases and J shed 5 bases, with 13 bases lying between them. Germline-derived CDR1 and CDR2 are LGHNA and YSLEER. CDR3 length: 15 residues. CDR3 residues: CASSQEAGAGETQYF. The DNA for the CDR3 is TGCGCCAGCAGCCAAGAAGCCGGGGCGGGTGAGACCCAGTACTTC.

This clone was counted only a few times. For the CDR3, the DNA is TGTGCCAGCAGTACGACAGATAATAGCAATCAGCCCCAGCATTTT. Translated: CASSTTDNSNQPQHF. The chain recombines TRBV6-5 with TRBJ1-5; D might be TRBD1 (5 bases). This CDR3 is 15 amino acids long. CDR1 MNHEY and CDR2 SVGAGI come from the germline V gene. The V and J ends lost 5 bases and 0 bases respectively, with 11 bases between them.

The chain has TRBV9 and TRBJ1-4; tentatively, D is TRBD1 (6 bases). Per the germline V gene, CDR1 is SGDLS and CDR2 is YYNGEE. Trimming stripped 4 bases from V and 5 bases from J, with 12 bases between. The CDR3 extends over 14 amino acids. The CDR3 DNA reads as TGTGCCAGCAGCCTTGGGGGCGGGAATGAAAAACTGTTTTTT. Protein sequence: CASSLGGGNEKLFF.

Only one count was recorded for this clone. The chain links TRBV7-3 to TRBJ1-1, with D maybe TRBD1 (5 bases). The V end was cut by 4 bases, the J end by 2 bases, with 11 bases between. Per the germline V gene, CDR1 is SGHTA and CDR2 is FQGTGA. CDR3 length equals 14 residues. CDR3 amino acids: CASSSSGPNTEAFF. The CDR3 DNA reads as TGTGCCAGCAGCTCCTCGGGACCCAACACTGAAGCTTTCTTT.

The V gene is TRBV6-6, the J gene TRBJ1-5; tentative D call: TRBD1 (6 bases). This CDR3 spans 14 amino acids. V was clipped by 2 bases and J by 6 bases, with 11 bases between them. Per germline, CDR1 MNHNY and CDR2 SVGAGI (reference sequence). The CDR3 DNA reads TGTGCCAGCAGTTACCCCGGGGGGCCTCAGCCCCAGCATTTT. Encoded protein: CASSYPGGPQPQHF.

This clone appeared a single time. This chain links TRBV7-2 with TRBJ1-5; D gene uncertain. The CDR3 sequence is 16 residues long. The ends were cut back, 5 bases at V and 1 base at J, with 15 bases in the middle. Per the germline V gene, CDR1 is SGHTA and CDR2 is FQGNSA. CDR3 DNA: TGTGCCAGCAGCCCTCCGAGGGCGGGGAGCAATCAGCCCCAGCATTTT. Translation gives CASSPPRAGSNQPQHF.

This chain uses TRBV7-9 with TRBJ2-7, with TRBD1 as a possible D gene (5 bases). The CDR3 consists of 13 residues. V lost 1 base and J 11 bases, leaving 15 bases between the germline ends. The germline gives CDR1 SEHNR, CDR2 FQNEAQ (reference sequence). The CDR3 region has the DNA TGTGCCAGCAGCTTAGAAGGGGTGGGCAGGGAGTACTTC. This gives the protein CASSLEGVGREYF.

This chain uses TRBV7-8 with TRBJ1-3; D gene unclear. V was shortened by 1 base and J by 5 bases, with 6 bases between the two germline ends. CDR1 and CDR2 (germline): SGHVS, FQNEAQ. The CDR3 is 13 amino acids. The CDR3 DNA is TGTGCCAGCAGCTTAGGGGTTAGAAACACCATATATTTT. Protein: CASSLGVRNTIYF.

The genes are TRBV5-1 and TRBJ1-1, with D unclear. This CDR3 is 14 amino acids long. Germline values: CDR1 SGHRS, CDR2 YFSETQ. Trimming took 4 bases from V and 1 from J, leaving 11 bases between them. The DNA of the CDR3 is TGCGCCAGCAGCATGGGAGGTGAGAACACTGAAGCTTTCTTT. This gives the protein CASSMGGENTEAFF.

The chain employs TRBV6-1 and TRBJ1-1; maybe TRBD1 (6 bases). Trimming stripped 5 bases from V and 1 base from J, with 11 bases between. CDR3 size: 14 residues. Germline lookup yields CDR1 MNHNS and CDR2 SASEGT. The CDR3 loop is CASSPEQGNTEAFF. In DNA form, the CDR3 reads TGTGCCAGCAGTCCTGAACAGGGGAACACTGAAGCTTTCTTT.

V gene TRBV19 combines with J gene TRBJ1-2; a weak D match, TRBD1 (6 bases). The germline CDR1 and CDR2 sequences are LNHDA and SQIVND (reference sequence). V dropped 8 bases and J dropped 8 bases, with 12 bases sitting between them. The CDR3 loop spans 11 amino acids. Here the CDR3 reads CASRNRVGYTF. The CDR3, as DNA: TGTGCCAGTCGAAACAGGGTCGGCTACACCTTC.

This chain uses TRBV6-5 with TRBJ1-1; D not certain. The CDR3 loop spans 14 amino acids. V was pared by 4 bases and J by 6 bases, with 15 bases between. Germline V gives CDR1 MNHEY, CDR2 SVGAGI. CDR3 in amino acids: CASSSALGSSEAFF. The CDR3 nucleotides are TGTGCCAGCAGTTCCGCCCTTGGCTCCTCTGAAGCTTTCTTT.

The sample holds a few counts of this clone. V gene TRBV25-1 combines with J gene TRBJ1-1, with 8 positions matching TRBD1. CDR3 length: 14 residues. The germline V gene has CDR1 MGHDK and CDR2 SYGVNS. The trim removed 4 bases at V and 2 bases at J, leaving 3 bases unmatched. The CDR3 sequence: CASSGTGRNTEAFF. The CDR3 DNA reads as TGTGCCAGCAGTGGGACAGGGAGAAACACTGAAGCTTTCTTT.

This clone appeared a single time. V gene TRBV14 combines with J gene TRBJ2-7; tentative D call: TRBD2 (5 bases). CDR3 size: 13 residues. Germline-derived CDR1 and CDR2 are SGHDN and FVKESK. Deletions cut 7 bases from V and 3 bases from J, with 13 bases between. The CDR3 DNA sequence: TGTGCCAGCAACGCCTGGGGAGACTACGAGCAGTACTTC. Its protein is CASNAWGDYEQYF.

The CDR3 reads CASSLAHRAASSRNEKLFF. CDR3 in DNA: TGTGCCAGCAGCTTAGCCCACAGGGCGGCAAGCTCGCGCAATGAAAAACTGTTTTTT. The V call is TRBV7-9, the J call TRBJ1-4, with D tentatively TRBD1 (6 bases). The germline V gene has CDR1 SEHNR and CDR2 FQNEAQ (reference sequence). Deletions cut 0 bases from V and 5 bases from J, with 22 bases between. This CDR3 comprises 19 residues.